This TCR beta chain was recovered during a study of blood T cell repertoires in COVID-19. The CDR3 runs to 15 residues. Germline V gives CDR1 SEHNR, CDR2 FQNEAQ (reference sequence). The V gene end was trimmed by 6 bases and the J gene end by 5 bases; junction bases not matched to a gene: 11. Clones were read by immunoSEQ multiplex PCR, and TCRdb kept only the in-frame ones, dropping some. The sample shows approximately 200,000 clones, roughly 89% of them seen only once. The origin of this receptor is a young man with acute COVID-19. Sequencing was performed on PBMCs or T cells enriched from blood (not recorded which). The chain links TRBV7-9 to TRBJ2-5; 8 nucleotides agree with TRBD2. CDR3 region: CASSDLSGIGETQYF. Here the CDR3 DNA reads TGTGCCAGCAGTGACCTTAGCGGGATTGGTGAGACCCAGTACTTC.